This T cell receptor beta chain was sequenced for a study of blood T cell repertoires in COVID-19. As for the study in general: Samples representing acute and convalescent COVID-19 were sourced from the United States, Italy and Spain. Sources were T cells, B-cell-depleted T cells, or PBMCs; the material itself was cDNA or gDNA.

The method was immunoSEQ multiplex PCR; TCRdb's version includes in-frame clones alone and lacks a portion of them. The sample records 170,000 or so clones, approximately 87% being singletons. This CDR3 is 13 amino acids long. Looked up from germline, CDR1 is MNHNS and CDR2 is SASEGT. V lost 5 bases, J lost 0 bases, and 8 bases lay in between. The genes are TRBV6-1 and TRBJ2-7; D uncertain. The receptor was isolated from a woman younger than 30 who had recovered from COVID-19. Sequencing was done on a sample of peripheral blood. This CDR3 is CASSYPGSYEQYV. The CDR3 bases are TGTGCCAGCAGTTATCCGGGCTCCTACGAGCAGTACGTC.